This is a list of T cell receptor beta chains from one sample in a study of CD8+ T cells in alopecia areata. Sequencing was performed with immunoSEQ multiplex PCR; in TCRdb, only in-frame clones are kept and a portion is missing. The table shows 130,000 to 150,000 clones, with around 62% occurring only once. Material: CD8+ T cells sorted from blood. These receptor sequences come from a human donor in good health. CDR3s include the opening cysteine and the closing phenylalanine or tryptophan. The order of the fields is clone size, J gene, V gene, D gene, CDR3 protein, CDR3 DNA. The D gene is left open where the match is weak. Size is stated for part of the rows, as once, few or many counts, or as a class when the clone is expanded.

- TRBJ2-2 TRBV6-6 - CASSYSSGRGELFF TGTGCCAGCAGTTACTCGTCGGGTCGCGGGGAGCTGTTTTTT
- TRBJ2-2 TRBV30 - CAWSVLETGELFF TGTGCCTGGAGTGTTTTGGAAACCGGGGAGCTGTTTTTT
- TRBJ2-1 TRBV5-6 - CASSLGGSSYNEQFF TGTGCCAGCAGCTTGGGGGGGAGCTCCTACAATGAGCAGTTCTTC
- TRBJ1-2 TRBV6-6 TRBD1 CASSPGQAHGYTF TGTGCCAGCAGTCCCGGACAGGCCCATGGCTACACCTTC
few TRBJ2-2 TRBV7-9 - CASSSHAEWTTGELFF TGTGCCAGCAGCTCCCATGCGGAGTGGACGACCGGGGAGCTGTTTTTT
- TRBJ2-3 TRBV7-3 - CASSLTPDTQYF TGTGCCAGCAGCTTAACTCCAGATACGCAGTATTTT
- TRBJ1-1 TRBV30 - CAWLLDSSSFPTSAAFF TGTGCCTGGCTACTCGACAGTTCTTCTTTTCCGACGTCCGCGGCTTTCTTT
- TRBJ2-7 TRBV5-6 - CASSRGGTYEQYF TGTGCCAGCAGCCGCGGCGGGACCTACGAGCAGTACTTC
- TRBJ1-1 TRBV29-1 - CSVNGGLVNTEAFF TGCAGCGTTAATGGGGGGCTGGTGAACACTGAAGCTTTCTTT
once TRBJ2-7 TRBV6-5 TRBD1 CASSPGTGFEQYF TGTGCCAGCAGTCCCGGGACAGGGTTCGAGCAGTACTTC
- TRBJ2-1 TRBV9 TRBD1 CASSGQGENNEQFF TGTGCCAGCAGCGGACAGGGGGAGAACAATGAGCAGTTCTTC
few TRBJ2-1 TRBV19 - CASRSRNEQFF TGTGCCAGTAGGAGCCGCAATGAGCAGTTCTTC
few TRBJ2-7 TRBV29-1 TRBD1 CSVEGGTGTNEQYF TGCAGCGTTGAAGGGGGGACAGGGACCAACGAGCAGTACTTC
- TRBJ2-2 TRBV25-1 - CASSISPGGELFF TGTGCCAGCAGTATTTCCCCGGGCGGGGAGCTGTTTTTT
- TRBJ2-1 TRBV29-1 TRBD2 CSGGLAGVIGYNEQFF TGCAGCGGTGGACTAGCGGGGGTGATCGGATACAATGAGCAGTTCTTC
- TRBJ2-3 TRBV7-9 TRBD2 CASSLTGLAGDGTDTQYF TGTGCCAGCAGCTTAACGGGCCTAGCGGGAGATGGTACAGATACGCAGTATTTT
- TRBJ2-1 TRBV6-5 - CATRTSYYNEQFF TGTGCCACCCGGACAAGTTACTACAATGAGCAGTTCTTC
- TRBJ1-1 TRBV4-2 - CASNQAGDTEAFF TGTGCCAGCAACCAAGCGGGAGACACTGAAGCTTTCTTT
- TRBJ2-7 TRBV20-1 - CSAREYYEQYF TGCAGTGCTAGGGAGTACTACGAGCAGTACTTC
once TRBJ2-7 TRBV10-3 - CAISVGVHEQYF TGTGCCATCAGTGTAGGGGTACACGAGCAGTACTTC
- TRBJ2-7 TRBV30 TRBD2 CAWSVPSGRDYEQYF TGTGCCTGGAGTGTACCCAGCGGGAGGGACTACGAGCAGTACTTC
few TRBJ2-7 TRBV29-1 TRBD1 CSVVQGSEQYF TGCAGCGTGGTACAGGGGAGCGAGCAGTACTTC
- TRBJ2-1 TRBV13 TRBD1 CASSYRGNNEQFF TGTGCCAGCAGCTACAGGGGGAACAATGAGCAGTTCTTC
- TRBJ2-5 TRBV7-8 TRBD1 CASSPRTGPQETQYF TGTGCCAGCAGCCCGAGGACAGGGCCTCAAGAGACCCAGTACTTC